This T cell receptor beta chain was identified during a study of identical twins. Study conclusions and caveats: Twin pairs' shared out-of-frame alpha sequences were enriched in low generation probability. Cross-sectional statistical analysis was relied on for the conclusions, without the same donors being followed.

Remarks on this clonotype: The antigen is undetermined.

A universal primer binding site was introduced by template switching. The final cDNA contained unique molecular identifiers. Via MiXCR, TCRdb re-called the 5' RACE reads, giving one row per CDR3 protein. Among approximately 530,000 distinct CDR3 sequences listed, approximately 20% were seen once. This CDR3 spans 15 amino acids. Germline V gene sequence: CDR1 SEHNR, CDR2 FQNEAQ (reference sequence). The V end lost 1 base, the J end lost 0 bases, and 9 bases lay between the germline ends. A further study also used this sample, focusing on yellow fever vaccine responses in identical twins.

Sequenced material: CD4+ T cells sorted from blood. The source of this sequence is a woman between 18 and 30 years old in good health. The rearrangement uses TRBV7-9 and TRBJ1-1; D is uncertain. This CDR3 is CASSLDGYLNTEAFF. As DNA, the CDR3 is TGTGCCAGCAGCTTAGATGGTTACCTGAACACTGAAGCTTTCTTT.